Below, 16 T cell receptor beta chains from the same sample are listed, as sequenced in a study of T cell responses to AZD1222 COVID-19 vaccine. The table came from immunoSEQ multiplex PCR; TCRdb's copy has only in-frame clones and leaves some out. The table shows 120,000 to 150,000 clones, with 89% occurring only once. The material was peripheral blood, obtained on day 0 of AZD1222 vaccination. The receptors stem from an adult in good health.

CDR3 nucleotide sequence: TGTGCCAGCAGTTACCGGGACAGGGCCCACTTAGGCGGAGGCTACACCTTC. Translating it yields CASSYRDRAHLGGGYTF. V and J are TRBV7-8 and TRBJ1-2, with 9 nucleotides matching TRBD1. The length of the CDR3 is 17 residues. Germline lookup yields CDR1 SGHVS and CDR2 FQNEAQ. V lost 6 bases and J lost 8; bases outside the gene matches: 19.

V usage is TRBV6-2 or TRBV6-3 and J usage is TRBJ1-1, with D unclear. Germline V gene data show CDR1 as MNHEY and CDR2 as SVGEGT. V was cut by 0 bases and J by 1 base, with 18 bases left in between. The CDR3 has 18 residues. The CDR3 nucleotides read TGTGCCAGCAGTTACTCCCCCCTGAGACCTACGGGGAACACTGAAGCTTTCTTT. Encoded protein: CASSYSPLRPTGNTEAFF.

The V and J genes are TRBV19 and TRBJ1-5; D is unresolved. This CDR3 is 14 amino acids long. Between the trimmed V and J ends, which lost 6 bases and 4 bases, there was a span of 13 bases. CDR1 is LNHDA, CDR2 SQIVND, per germline (reference sequence). CDR3 protein: CASSLRSINQPQHF. Here the CDR3 DNA reads TGTGCCAGTAGCCTCCGGAGTATTAATCAGCCCCAGCATTTT.

The chain joins TRBV29-1 to TRBJ1-1; D gene unclear. The CDR3 has 13 amino acids. Germline CDR1 is SQVTM and CDR2 is ANQGSEA. The CDR3 region has the DNA TGCAGTTACCGGGAGTTGGTGAACACTGAAGCTTTCTTT. It yields the protein CSYRELVNTEAFF. Variable domain in full (rest from reference TRBV29-1 and TRBJ1-1): SAVISQKPSRDICQRGTSLTIQCQVDSQVTMMFWYRQQPGQSLTLIATANQGSEATYESGFVIDKFPISRPNLTFSTLTVSNMSPEDSSIYLCSYRELVNTEAFFGQGTRLTVV.

The chain is built from TRBV10-2 and TRBJ2-7; 9 bases match TRBD1. Trimming removed 6 bases from V and 3 bases from J; junction bases left unmatched: 6. The CDR3 consists of 14 residues. CDR1 and CDR2 (germline): WSHSY, SAAADI. The CDR3: CASRVPGQGYEQYF. CDR3 coding DNA: TGCGCCAGCAGAGTACCGGGACAGGGCTACGAGCAGTACTTC.

This chain links TRBV4-3 with TRBJ2-6; no clear D gene. There are 16 residues in the CDR3. V was shortened by 1 base and J by 4 bases, with 11 bases between the two germline ends. The V gene's germline CDR1 is LGHNA and CDR2 YSLEER. CDR3 in DNA: TGCGCCAGCAGCCAAGCTCCCTATGGGGGGGCCAACGTCCTGACTTTC. It translates to CASSQAPYGGANVLTF.

The genes are TRBV28 and TRBJ1-4, with a possible D match to TRBD1 (6 bases). Trimming stripped 7 bases from V and 8 bases from J, with 17 bases between. This CDR3 has 14 residues. Germline V gives CDR1 MDHEN, CDR2 SYDVKM. CDR3 in DNA: TGTGCCAGCATCCCTGGGGGGGCGTACGAAAAACTGTTTTTT. This encodes CASIPGGAYEKLFF.

The rearrangement uses TRBV5-1 and TRBJ2-7, with TRBD1 matching 9 bases. CDR3 length equals 14 residues. V was clipped by 3 bases and J by 5 bases; unmatched bases: 6. In germline, CDR1 is SGHRS, CDR2 YFSETQ. CDR3 DNA sequence: TGCGCCAGCAGCTGGGGCGGGACAGGGAACGAGCAGTACTTC. The encoded protein is CASSWGGTGNEQYF.

The chain employs TRBV24-1 and TRBJ1-2; D possibly corresponds to TRBD1 (6 bases). From germline, CDR1 is KGHDR and CDR2 SFDVKD. The CDR3 extends over 18 amino acids. The V end was cut by 2 bases, the J end by 8 bases, with 26 bases between. Here the CDR3 DNA reads TGTGCCACCAGTGATTCCTCGTTAACAGGGAGCCCCTTTAGGGGCTACACCTTC. This codes for CATSDSSLTGSPFRGYTF.

This chain joins TRBV5-1 and TRBJ1-2, with a weak D call TRBD1 (5 bases). The germline V gene has CDR1 SGHRS and CDR2 YFSETQ. The CDR3 length is 14 residues. Trimming cost V 0 bases and J 2 bases, with 8 bases left between them. In DNA, the CDR3 is TGCGCCAGCAGCTTGGTAGGGGACAACTATGGCTACACCTTC. It yields the protein CASSLVGDNYGYTF.

CDR3 bases: TGTGCCAGCAGCCTAGGACTGAGCTCCTACAATGAGCAGTTCTTC. Residues: CASSLGLSSYNEQFF. The gene calls are TRBV5-5 and TRBJ2-1; tentative D call: TRBD2 (5 bases). V lost 4 bases and J 0 bases, leaving 11 bases between the germline ends. The CDR3 sequence is 15 residues long. The germline V gene has CDR1 SGHKS and CDR2 YYEKEE (reference sequence).

V is TRBV28 and J is TRBJ1-1; D remains ambiguous. The CDR3 has 12 residues. The V and J ends lost 6 bases and 0 bases respectively, with 5 bases between them. In germline, CDR1 is MDHEN, CDR2 SYDVKM. CDR3 nucleotide sequence: TGTGCCAGCAGCCGCATGAACACTGAAGCTTTCTTT. It translates to CASSRMNTEAFF.

The CDR3 sequence: CASSVNPDTQYF. The CDR3 nucleotides read TGTGCCAGCAGTGTCAACCCAGATACGCAGTATTTT. The chain couples TRBV2 to TRBJ2-3; D is ambiguous. The ends were cut back, 4 bases at V and 4 bases at J, with 6 bases in the middle. Germline CDR1 SNHLY, CDR2 FYNNEI. The CDR3 extends over 12 amino acids.

The chain couples TRBV5-3 to TRBJ1-5, with unresolved D. TRBV5-3 is recorded as an ORF, its role being uncertain. This CDR3 is built from 16 residues. V dropped 5 bases and J dropped 6 bases, with 21 bases sitting between them. The chain's CDR3 is CARSRPPIRNGQPQHF. CDR3 coding DNA: TGTGCCAGAAGTCGGCCCCCCATACGTAACGGTCAGCCCCAGCATTTT.

V usage is TRBV5-1 and J usage is TRBJ2-1, with TRBD2 matching 10 bases. V was pared by 2 bases and J by 4 bases, with 3 bases of the junction left unmatched. The length of the CDR3 is 15 residues. Germline V gene lookup returns CDR1 SGHRS and CDR2 YFSETQ. The CDR3 DNA reads TGCGCCAGCAGCTTAGCGGGAGGGGCTTACAATGAGCAGTTCTTC. Residues: CASSLAGGAYNEQFF.

The chain couples TRBV29-1 to TRBJ1-5; D not certain. The germline CDR1 and CDR2 sequences are SQVTM and ANQGSEA. The CDR3 is 13 residues long. V was shortened by 6 bases and J by 2 bases, with 11 bases between the two germline ends. CDR3 bases: TGCAGCGTCGGGGAGGGAGGCAATCAGCCCCAGCATTTT. It codes for CSVGEGGNQPQHF.